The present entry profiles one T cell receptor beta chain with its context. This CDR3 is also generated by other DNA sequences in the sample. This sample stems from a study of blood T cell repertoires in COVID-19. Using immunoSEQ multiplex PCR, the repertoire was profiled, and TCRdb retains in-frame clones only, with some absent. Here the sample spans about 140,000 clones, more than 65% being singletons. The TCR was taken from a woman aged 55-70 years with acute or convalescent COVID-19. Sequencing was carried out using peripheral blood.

The CDR3 DNA reads as TGTGCCAGCAGCCAAGTGGGGGGGGGCACTGAAGCTTTCTTT. Amino acid sequence: CASSQVGGGTEAFF. V and J are TRBV3-1 (or the pseudogene TRBV3-2) and TRBJ1-1, with D possibly TRBD1 on 5 matching bases. Deletions cut 1 base from V and 4 bases from J, with 10 bases between. There are 14 residues in the CDR3. The germline CDR1 and CDR2 sequences are LGHDT and YNNKEL (reference sequence).